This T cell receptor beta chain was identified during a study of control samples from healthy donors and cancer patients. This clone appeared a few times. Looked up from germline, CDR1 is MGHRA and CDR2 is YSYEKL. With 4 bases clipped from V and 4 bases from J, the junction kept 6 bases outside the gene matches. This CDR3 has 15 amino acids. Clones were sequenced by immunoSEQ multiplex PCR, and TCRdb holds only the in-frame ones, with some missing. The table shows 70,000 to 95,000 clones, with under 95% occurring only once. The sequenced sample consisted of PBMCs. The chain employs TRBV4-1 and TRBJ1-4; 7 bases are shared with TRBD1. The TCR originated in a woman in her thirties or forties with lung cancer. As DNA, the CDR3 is TGCGCCAGCAGCCGCTTACAGGGGTTTAATGAAAAACTGTTTTTT. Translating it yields CASSRLQGFNEKLFF.